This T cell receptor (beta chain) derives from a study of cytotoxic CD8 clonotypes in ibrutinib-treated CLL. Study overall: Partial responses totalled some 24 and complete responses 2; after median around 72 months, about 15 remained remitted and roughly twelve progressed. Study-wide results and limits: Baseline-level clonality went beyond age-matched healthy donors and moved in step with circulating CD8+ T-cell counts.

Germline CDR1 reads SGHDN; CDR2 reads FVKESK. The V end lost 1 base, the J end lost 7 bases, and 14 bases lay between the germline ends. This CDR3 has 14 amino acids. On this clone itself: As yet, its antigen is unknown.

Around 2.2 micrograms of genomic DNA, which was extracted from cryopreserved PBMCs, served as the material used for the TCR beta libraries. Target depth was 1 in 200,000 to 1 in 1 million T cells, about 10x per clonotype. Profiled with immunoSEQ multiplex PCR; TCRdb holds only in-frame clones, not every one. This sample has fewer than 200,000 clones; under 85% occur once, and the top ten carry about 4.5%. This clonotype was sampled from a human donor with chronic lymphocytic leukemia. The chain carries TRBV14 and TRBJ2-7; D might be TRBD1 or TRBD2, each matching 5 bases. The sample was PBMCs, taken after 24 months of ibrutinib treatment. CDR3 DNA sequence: TGTGCCAGCAGCCAAGGACCCCCATGGGGGGAGCAGTACTTC. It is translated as CASSQGPPWGEQYF.